Listed here is a single T cell receptor beta chain. Its cognate antigen is unknown. This record comes from a study of siplizumab effects on memory and regulatory T cells. Study-wide results and limits: Whether the proliferating Tregs (from siplizumab cultures) were suppressive was not confirmed. The majority of clones, roughly 80-95% of proliferating CD4+ or CD8+ clones, lacked an assignable naive or memory phenotype. The Treg-derived share of mappable alloreactive CD4+ clones averaged roughly 69% with siplizumab and 26.9% in controls. Alloreactive sequences traceable to unstimulated CD4+ memory cells declined significantly under siplizumab.

The protocol was immunoSEQ multiplex PCR, while the TCRdb copy is restricted to in-frame clones and leaves out a portion. The sample holds roughly 93,000 clones, roughly 94% seen once. The CDR3 runs to 15 residues. The J segment lost 3 bases and the V segment lost 3 bases, leaving 3 bases of the junction unmatched. Germline lookup yields CDR1 MNHEY and CDR2 SMNVEV (reference sequence). The sequencing sample was made of non-Treg CD4+ T cells sorted from blood. The clonotype comes from a human donor in good health. The chain links TRBV27 to TRBJ1-1, with 11 nucleotides matching TRBD1. The CDR3 spells CASSFRDRGDTEAFF. In DNA form, the CDR3 reads TGTGCCAGCAGTTTCCGGGACAGGGGGGACACTGAAGCTTTCTTT.